This T cell receptor (beta chain) came from a study of T cell changes during pregnancy in multiple sclerosis. The table came from immunoSEQ multiplex PCR; TCRdb's copy has only in-frame clones and leaves some out. The sample carries approximately 100,000 clones, roughly 90% recorded once. The source was peripheral blood, collected after pregnancy. This TCR came from a female donor with multiple sclerosis, enrolled in a pregnancy study.

The CDR3 reads CATSREQGAEETQYF. The DNA for the CDR3 is TGTGCCACCAGCAGAGAACAGGGGGCGGAGGAGACCCAGTACTTC. The chain carries TRBV15 and TRBJ2-5; TRBD1 matches at 9 bases. Germline values: CDR1 LNHNV, CDR2 YYDKDF (reference sequence). The CDR3 runs to 15 residues. The J segment lost 5 bases and the V segment lost 0 bases, leaving 4 bases of the junction unmatched.